A single sample gave rise to the 14 T cell receptor beta chains below, sequenced in a study of CD8+ T cells in alopecia areata (dated 2018 in TCRdb). Library preparation employed the immunoSEQ multiplex PCR assay. To provide template for TCR sequencing, every sample had RNA extracted and reverse transcribed into cDNA. What TCRdb holds here is the immuneACCESS table cut down to in-frame rearrangements. Part of the clones is not present; checked against another copy, under half of the missing clones reflect an unresolved V gene, and the others are unexplained. The sample counts about 120,000 clones, each observed more than once. About 20% of the sample goes to the ten largest clones. The sequencing sample was made of lesional skin. All receptors derive from a C3H/HeJ mouse with alopecia areata. The strain in question carries the MHC haplotype H2-k.

This clone appeared many times. Gene names and germline match the mouse. The read halts 4 residues ahead of the CDR3 end, with the missing end drawn from the germline J gene. The genes are TRBV13-3 and TRBJ2-1; 9 positions match TRBD2. CDR1 and CDR2 (germline): NNHDY, SYVADS. V shed 3 bases and J 6 bases; nucleotides not matched to a gene: 4. The CDR3 has 14 amino acids. CDR3 amino acids: CASSGTGGIAEQFF. Partial CDR3 DNA: TGTGCCAGCAGTGGAACTGGGGGGATTGCT.

Concerning this clone: Mouse gene names and germline throughout. Read sequence stops 4 residues before the CDR3 end, and the germline J gene provides the missing end. This rearrangement joins TRBV1 to TRBJ1-2; weak D call: TRBD1 (5 bases). The CDR3 is 13 amino acids. V dropped 1 base and J dropped 4 bases, with 7 bases sitting between them. Germline CDR1 is NSQYPW and CDR2 is LRSPGD (reference sequence). The CDR3 bases that were read are TGCACCTGCAGTGCAGCAGGGTTCTCC. Its protein product is CTCSAAGFS. The whole CDR3 reads CTCSAAGFSDYTF.

This clone was seen a handful of times. Genes and germline are mouse. The read is 4 residues too short to cover the CDR3 end, so that end is filled in from the germline J gene. The gene calls are TRBV1 and TRBJ2-5; D might be TRBD1 (6 bases). This CDR3 is built from 12 residues. Germline CDR1 reads NSQYPW; CDR2 reads LRSPGD (reference sequence). The CDR3 here is CTCWGHKDTQYF. The CDR3 bases that were read are TGCACCTGCTGGGGACACAAAGAC.

This clone was counted between two and nine times. Gene labels here are mouse ones. The read ends 4 residues before the CDR3 terminus; that terminus is restored from the germline J gene. The chain uses TRBV1 and TRBJ2-1, with TRBD1 matching over 7 bases. CDR3 size: 15 residues. Germline CDR1 reads NSQYPW; CDR2 reads LRSPGD (reference sequence). V was pared by 3 bases and J by 1 base, with 3 bases of the junction left unmatched. CDR3: CTCSARRGNYAEQFF. CDR3 DNA, as far as it was read: TGCACCTGCAGTGCGCGCAGGGGGAACTATGCT.

The sample holds many counts of this clone. The genes and germline here are from mouse. The read ends 4 residues before the CDR3 terminus; that terminus is restored from the germline J gene. This chain joins TRBV13-1 and TRBJ2-1; D may be TRBD2 (6 bases). CDR3 length: 12 amino acids. From germline, CDR1 is NSHNY and CDR2 SYGAGN. Trimming cost V 5 bases and J 4 bases, with 7 bases left between them. CDR3 bases read: TGTGCCAGCAGCCTGGGGTATGCT. Its translation: CASSLGYA. The full CDR3 protein is CASSLGYAEQFF.

Notes on this clone: The genes are named according to mouse. The read is 4 residues too short to cover the CDR3 end, so that end is filled in from the germline J gene. This chain joins TRBV16 and TRBJ2-4, with TRBD1 as a possible D gene (5 bases). From germline, CDR1 is SGHSA and CDR2 FRNQAP. The CDR3 runs 15 residues. V was pared by 1 base and J by 0 bases, with 8 bases between. The covered CDR3 bases are TGTGCAAGCAGCTTAGGGACATCTAGTCAAAAC. It specifies CASSLGTSSQN. The entire CDR3 protein reads CASSLGTSSQNTLYF.

At least ten counts were recorded for this clone. Mouse germline and gene names are used. The CDR3 end is not reached by the read, which stops 4 residues before it; the germline J gene fills it in. This chain uses TRBV13-3 with TRBJ2-1; 9 nucleotides match TRBD1. After removal of 4 bases from V and 6 bases from J, the junction contained 2 bases not matched to a gene. Per the germline V gene, CDR1 is NNHDY and CDR2 is SYVADS. CDR3 length: 13 residues. The CDR3 reads CASSLGQGAEQFF. The sequenced part of the CDR3 DNA is TGTGCCAGCAGTTTGGGACAGGGTGCT.

At least ten counts were recorded for this clone. Gene names denote mouse genes. The read finishes 4 residues shy of the CDR3 end, and the germline J gene is used to complete it. The genes are TRBV13-3 and TRBJ2-3, with D maybe TRBD1 (5 bases). The germline V gene has CDR1 NNHDY and CDR2 SYVADS. This CDR3 has 15 amino acids. V was shortened by 1 base and J by 1 base, with 10 bases between the two germline ends. The CDR3 sequence: CASSDQGRGAETLYF. CDR3 bases read: TGTGCCAGCAGTGATCAGGGAAGGGGTGCAGAA.

In its sample, this clone was seen a few times. Each gene name is a mouse one. The missing CDR3 end, 4 residues past where the read stops, is filled in from the germline J gene. This rearrangement joins TRBV13-3 to TRBJ1-4; 8 positions agree with TRBD1. The V gene end was trimmed by 5 bases and the J gene end by 0 bases; junction bases not matched to a gene: 6. This CDR3 is built from 16 residues. CDR1 and CDR2 (germline): NNHDY, SYVADS. The CDR3 sequence: CASREDRGISNERLFF. CDR3 DNA (partial): TGTGCCAGCAGGGAAGACAGGGGAATTTCCAACGAA. Full variable domain (outside the CDR3, taken from reference TRBV13-3 and TRBJ1-4): EAAVTQSPRSKVAVTGGKVTLSCHQTNNHDYMYWYRQDTGHGLRLIHYSYVADSTEKGDIPDGYKASRPSQENFSLILELASLSQTAVYFCASREDRGISNERLFFGHGTKLSVL.

Only a few counts were recorded for this clone. TCRdb lists a protein that is different at residue 11 from the translated DNA; the protein given here uses the DNA translation. The germline and genes are mouse ones. Read sequence stops 3 residues before the CDR3 end, and the germline J gene provides the missing end. This chain joins TRBV13-3 and TRBJ1-3, with TRBD1 matching 7 bases. CDR3 size: 14 residues. CDR1 NNHDY and CDR2 SYVADS come from the germline V gene. J gave up 2 bases and V 6 bases, and 5 bases lay outside the gene matches. The part of the CDR3 DNA that was read is TGTGCCAGCATCACAGGGGAGGCTGGAAATACG. It codes for CASITGEAGNT. The whole CDR3 region reads CASITGEAGNTLYF. Combining the CDR3 with reference TRBV13-3 and TRBJ1-3 gives the whole variable domain EAAVTQSPRSKVAVTGGKVTLSCHQTNNHDYMYWYRQDTGHGLRLIHYSYVADSTEKGDIPDGYKASRPSQENFSLILELASLSQTAVYFCASITGEAGNTLYFGEGSRLIVV.

As regards this clone: The genes and germline here are from mouse. The CDR3 is cut off 4 residues early in the read; its end comes from the germline J gene. The chain is built from TRBV13-2 and TRBJ1-2; TRBD1 matches at 8 bases. V was clipped by 5 bases and J by 2 bases; unmatched bases: 2. The CDR3 spans 13 residues. CDR1 is NNHNN, CDR2 SYGAGS, per germline (reference sequence). The covered CDR3 bases are TGTGCCAGCGGGGGACAGGAGAACTCC. Residues: CASGGQENS. The whole CDR3 sequence is CASGGQENSDYTF.

This clone appeared a few times. Gene names and germline refer to mouse. Read sequence stops 4 residues before the CDR3 end, and the germline J gene provides the missing end. The rearrangement joins TRBV19 to TRBJ2-4; 8 bases line up with TRBD2. Losses at the gene ends were 5 bases for V and 0 bases for J; bases not matched to a gene: 5. Germline assignment: CDR1 FNHDT and CDR2 SITEND (reference sequence). The CDR3 is 15 amino acids. The CDR3 DNA, read in part, is TGTGCCAGCAGCCACTGGGGGCCTAGTCAAAAC. Translating it yields CASSHWGPSQN. The complete CDR3 sequence is CASSHWGPSQNTLYF.

This clone was picked up a small number of times. TCRdb's protein does not match the DNA translation at residue 10; the protein provided is translated from the DNA. Mouse germline and gene names are used. The read is 3 residues too short to cover the CDR3 end, so that end is filled in from the germline J gene. The rearrangement links TRBV31 to TRBJ1-6, with D tentatively TRBD1 (5 bases). TRBJ1-6 counts as an open reading frame of uncertain function. V was shortened by 3 bases and J by 4 bases, with 7 bases between the two germline ends. Germline loops: CDR1 GKSSPN, CDR2 SITVG. This CDR3 contains 13 residues. CDR3 bases read: TGTGCCTGGAGCCACAGGTATAATTCGCCC. Its translation is CAWSHRYNSP. The CDR3 as a whole reads CAWSHRYNSPLYF.

In regard to this clone: Any gene name here is a mouse gene name. The CDR3 is CASSRDGTGGDERLFF. The sequenced CDR3 bases are TGTGCTAGCAGTAGAGATGGGACAGGGGGCGACGAA. This chain connects TRBV17 to TRBJ1-4, with TRBD1 matching 12 bases. The read is 4 residues too short to cover the CDR3 end, so that end is filled in from the germline J gene. This CDR3 has 16 amino acids. Looked up from germline, CDR1 is MNHDT and CDR2 is YYDKIL. Trimming cost V 0 bases and J 6 bases; bases outside gene matches: 2.